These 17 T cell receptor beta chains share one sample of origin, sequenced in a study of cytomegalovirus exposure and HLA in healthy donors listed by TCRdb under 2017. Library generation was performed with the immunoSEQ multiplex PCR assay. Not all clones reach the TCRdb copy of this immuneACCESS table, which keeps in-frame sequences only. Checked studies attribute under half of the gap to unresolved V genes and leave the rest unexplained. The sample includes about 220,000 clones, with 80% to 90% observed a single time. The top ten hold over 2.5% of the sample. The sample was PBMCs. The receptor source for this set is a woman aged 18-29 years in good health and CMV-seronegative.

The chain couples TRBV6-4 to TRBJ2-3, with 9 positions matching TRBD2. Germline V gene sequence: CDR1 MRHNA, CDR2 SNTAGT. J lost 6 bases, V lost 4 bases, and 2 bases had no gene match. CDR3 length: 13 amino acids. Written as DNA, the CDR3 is TGTGCCAGCAGTGTAGCGGGAGAGGATACGCAGTATTTT. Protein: CASSVAGEDTQYF.

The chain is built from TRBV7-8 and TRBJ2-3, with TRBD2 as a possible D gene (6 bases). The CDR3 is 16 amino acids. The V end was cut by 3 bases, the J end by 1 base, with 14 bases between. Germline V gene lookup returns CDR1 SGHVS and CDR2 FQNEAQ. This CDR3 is CASSFAAGPGTDTQYF. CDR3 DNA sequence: TGTGCCAGCAGCTTCGCTGCGGGACCGGGCACAGATACGCAGTATTTT.

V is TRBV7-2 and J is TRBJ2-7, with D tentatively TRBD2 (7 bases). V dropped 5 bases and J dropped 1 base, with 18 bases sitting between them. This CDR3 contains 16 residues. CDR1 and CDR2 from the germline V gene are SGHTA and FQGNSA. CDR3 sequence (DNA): TGTGCCAGCAGCCGCACAGGGCGGGAGACATCCTACGAGCAGTACTTC. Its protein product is CASSRTGRETSYEQYF.

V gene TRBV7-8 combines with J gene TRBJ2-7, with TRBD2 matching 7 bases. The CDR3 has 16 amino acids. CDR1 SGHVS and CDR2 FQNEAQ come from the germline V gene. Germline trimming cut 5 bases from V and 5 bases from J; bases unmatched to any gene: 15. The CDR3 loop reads CASSPGSGGSMNEQYF. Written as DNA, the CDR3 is TGTGCCAGCAGCCCCGGAAGTGGCGGGAGTATGAACGAGCAGTACTTC.

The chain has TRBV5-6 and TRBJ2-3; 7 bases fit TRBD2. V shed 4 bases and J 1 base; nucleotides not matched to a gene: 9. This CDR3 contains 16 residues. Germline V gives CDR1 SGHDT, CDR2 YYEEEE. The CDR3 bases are TGTGCCAGCAGCATGGCGGGAGCGTGGGGCACAGATACGCAGTATTTT. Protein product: CASSMAGAWGTDTQYF. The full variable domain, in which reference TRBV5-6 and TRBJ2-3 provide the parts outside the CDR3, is DAGVTQSPTHLIKTRGQQVTLRCSPKSGHDTVSWYQQALGQGPQFIFQYYEEEERQRGNFPDRFSGHQFPNYSSELNVNALLLGDSALYLCASSMAGAWGTDTQYFGPGTRLTVL.

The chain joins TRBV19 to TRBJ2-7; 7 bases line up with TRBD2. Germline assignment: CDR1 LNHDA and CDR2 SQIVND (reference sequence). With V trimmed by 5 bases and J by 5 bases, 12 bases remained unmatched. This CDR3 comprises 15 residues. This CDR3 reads CASSPWAGVKNEQYF. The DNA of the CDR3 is TGTGCCAGTAGTCCATGGGCGGGGGTGAAAAACGAGCAGTACTTC. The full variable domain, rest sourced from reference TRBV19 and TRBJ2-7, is DGGITQSPKYLFRKEGQNVTLSCEQNLNHDAMYWYRQDPGQGLRLIYYSQIVNDFQKGDIAEGYSVSREKKESFPLTVTSAQKNPTAFYLCASSPWAGVKNEQYFGPGTRLTVT.

The CDR3 loop reads CASSREGIGLGGDTEAFF. The CDR3 DNA reads as TGTGCCAGCAGCCGTGAGGGCATAGGTCTTGGCGGGGACACTGAAGCTTTCTTT. V is TRBV4-2 and J is TRBJ1-1; D remains ambiguous. Trimming left V 4 bases short and J 3 bases short, with 24 bases between. The CDR3 is 18 amino acids. In germline, CDR1 is LGHNA, CDR2 YNFKEQ.

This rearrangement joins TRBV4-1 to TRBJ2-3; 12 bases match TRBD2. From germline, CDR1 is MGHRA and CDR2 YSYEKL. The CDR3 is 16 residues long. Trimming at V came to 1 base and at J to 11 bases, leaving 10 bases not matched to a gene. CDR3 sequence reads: CASSQVSLAGGIEQYF. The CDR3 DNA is TGCGCCAGCAGCCAAGTATCACTAGCGGGAGGTATAGAGCAGTATTTT.

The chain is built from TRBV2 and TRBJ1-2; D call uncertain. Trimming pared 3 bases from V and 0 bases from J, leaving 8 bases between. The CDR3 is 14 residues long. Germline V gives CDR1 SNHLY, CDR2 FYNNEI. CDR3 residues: CASSDGTANYGYTF. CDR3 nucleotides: TGTGCCAGCAGTGACGGAACAGCTAACTATGGCTACACCTTC.

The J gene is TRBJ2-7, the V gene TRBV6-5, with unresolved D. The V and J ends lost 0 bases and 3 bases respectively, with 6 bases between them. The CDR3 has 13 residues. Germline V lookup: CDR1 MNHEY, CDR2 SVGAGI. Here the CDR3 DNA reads TGTGCCAGCAGTTACTCTGAGTTCTACGAGCAGTACTTC. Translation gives CASSYSEFYEQYF.

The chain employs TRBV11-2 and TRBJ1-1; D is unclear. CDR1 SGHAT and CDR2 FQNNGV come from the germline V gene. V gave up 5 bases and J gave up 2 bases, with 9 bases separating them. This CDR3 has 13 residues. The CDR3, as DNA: TGTGCCAGCAGCCTACAGCCTAACACTGAAGCTTTCTTT. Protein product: CASSLQPNTEAFF. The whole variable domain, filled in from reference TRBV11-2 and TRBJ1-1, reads EAGVAQSPRYKIIEKRQSVAFWCNPISGHATLYWYQQILGQGPKLLIQFQNNGVVDDSQLPKDRFSAERLKGVDSTLKIQPAKLEDSAVYLCASSLQPNTEAFFGQGTRLTVV.

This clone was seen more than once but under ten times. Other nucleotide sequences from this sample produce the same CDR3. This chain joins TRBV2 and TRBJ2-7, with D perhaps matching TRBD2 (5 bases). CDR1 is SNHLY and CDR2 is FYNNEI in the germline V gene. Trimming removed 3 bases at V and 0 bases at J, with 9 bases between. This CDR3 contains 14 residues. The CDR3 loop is CASSEASGSYEQYF. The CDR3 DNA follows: TGTGCCAGCAGTGAGGCCAGCGGCTCCTACGAGCAGTACTTC.

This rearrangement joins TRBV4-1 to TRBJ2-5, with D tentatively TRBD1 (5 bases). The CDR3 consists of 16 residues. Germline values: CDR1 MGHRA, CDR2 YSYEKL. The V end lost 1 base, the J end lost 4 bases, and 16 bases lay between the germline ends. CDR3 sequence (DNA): TGCGCCAGCAGCCAAGTTCAGGTGGGCAGGGCAGAGACCCAGTACTTC. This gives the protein CASSQVQVGRAETQYF.

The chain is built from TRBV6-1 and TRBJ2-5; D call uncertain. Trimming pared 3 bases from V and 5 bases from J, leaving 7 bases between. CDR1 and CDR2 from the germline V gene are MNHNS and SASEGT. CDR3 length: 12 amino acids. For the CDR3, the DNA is TGTGCCAGCAGTGATCCGAGGGAGACCCAGTACTTC. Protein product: CASSDPRETQYF.

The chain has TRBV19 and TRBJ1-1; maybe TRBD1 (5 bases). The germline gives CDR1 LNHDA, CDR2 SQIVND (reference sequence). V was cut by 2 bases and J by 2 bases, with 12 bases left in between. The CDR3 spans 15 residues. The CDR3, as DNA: TGTGCCAGTAGTATAAGCTTCCAGGGTAACACTGAAGCTTTCTTT. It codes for CASSISFQGNTEAFF.

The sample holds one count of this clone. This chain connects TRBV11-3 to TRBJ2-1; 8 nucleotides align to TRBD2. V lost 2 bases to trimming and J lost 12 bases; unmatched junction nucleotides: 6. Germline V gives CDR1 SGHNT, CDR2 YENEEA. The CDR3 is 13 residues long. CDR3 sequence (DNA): TGTGCCAGCAGCTTAACACCCAGCGGGAGGCAGTTCTTC. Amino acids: CASSLTPSGRQFF.

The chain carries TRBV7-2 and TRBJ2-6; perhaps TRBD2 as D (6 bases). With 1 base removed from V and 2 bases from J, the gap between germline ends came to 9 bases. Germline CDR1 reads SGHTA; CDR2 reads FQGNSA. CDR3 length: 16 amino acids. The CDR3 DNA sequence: TGTGCCAGCAGCTTAGGTGGAGGGGCTGGGGCCAACGTCCTGACTTTC. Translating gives CASSLGGGAGANVLTF.